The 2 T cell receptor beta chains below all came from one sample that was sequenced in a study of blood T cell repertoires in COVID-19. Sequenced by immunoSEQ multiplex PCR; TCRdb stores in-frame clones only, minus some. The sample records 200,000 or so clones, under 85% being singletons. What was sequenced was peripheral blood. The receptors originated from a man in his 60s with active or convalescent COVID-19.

The CDR3 reads CASSDLRNREQFF. Here the CDR3 DNA reads TGTGCCAGCAGTGATCTGAGAAATCGTGAGCAGTTCTTC. J is TRBJ2-1 and V is TRBV2; D is undetermined. The CDR3 covers 13 residues. Trimming stripped 3 bases from V and 9 bases from J, with 12 bases between. Germline assignment: CDR1 SNHLY and CDR2 FYNNEI.

The CDR3 nucleotides read TGTGCCAGCTCACCGAGACAGGGGGCGCTTGGCTACACCTTC. It yields the protein CASSPRQGALGYTF. The chain employs TRBV18 and TRBJ1-2; 10 bases are a match to TRBD1. CDR3 length: 14 residues. The germline V gene has CDR1 KGHSH and CDR2 LQKENI. V gave up 3 bases and J gave up 7 bases; unmatched junction bases: 5.